This TCR beta chain was obtained from a study of T cells after yellow fever vaccination. A remark on this clonotype: No antigen is known for it.

The TCR cDNA carried a universal primer site and UMIs from 5'RACE template switching. From the 5' RACE reads, TCRdb called clonotypes with MiXCR, one entry per CDR3 protein. In the table there are hundreds of thousands of distinct CDR3 sequences, roughly a sixth of which are singletons. V was clipped by 4 bases and J by 2 bases, with 13 bases between them. Germline values: CDR1 LGHNA, CDR2 YSLEER. This CDR3 is built from 15 residues. Study results and limitations: Few clonotypes appeared in both CD4 and CD8 compartments. Primary-vaccination clones mostly resurfaced post-booster (96% CD4, roughly 90% CD8). Abundant clonotypes (contaminants from the bulk population) could be present in FACS-sorted repertoires.

The receptor was isolated from a man aged 18 to 35 who received the YFV17D yellow fever vaccine. Specimen: PBMCs, collected before the yellow fever booster vaccination. The chain joins TRBV4-3 to TRBJ2-3, with D possibly matching TRBD2 (5 bases). CDR3 coding DNA: TGCGCCAGCAGCCCGGACTCCTCGTACACAGATACGCAGTATTTT. It codes for CASSPDSSYTDTQYF.